Listed below are T cell receptor beta chains from one sample, sequenced in a study of CD8 T cells in Susac syndrome. In TCRdb, the immunoSEQ multiplex PCR reads were re-called with MiXCR into one record per CDR3 protein. Of around 170,000 distinct CDR3 sequences detected, approximately 94% appear once; the ten largest clones hold about 0.12%. Source material: CD4+ T cells from PBMCs. The receptors shown here come from a human donor with Susac syndrome. Both conserved end residues are part of each CDR3. The D gene is left open where the match is weak. Clone size appears in some rows only: once, few, many, or a class for an expanded clone.

clone_size: .; d_call: .; j_call: TRBJ2-5; v_call: TRBV27; cdr3_nt: TGTGCCAGCAGCCTCAGACCTAGGGAGACCCAGTACTTC; cdr3_aa: CASSLRPRETQYF
clone_size: once; d_call: TRBD2; j_call: TRBJ2-3; v_call: TRBV7-2; cdr3_nt: TGTGCCAGCAGCTTAAGGGGACTACCCGGTACAGATACGCAGTATTTT; cdr3_aa: CASSLRGLPGTDTQYF
clone_size: once; d_call: .; j_call: TRBJ2-7; v_call: TRBV30; cdr3_nt: TGTGCCTGGGGGGCGTACGAGCAGTACTTC; cdr3_aa: CAWGAYEQYF
clone_size: .; d_call: TRBD2; j_call: TRBJ2-1; v_call: TRBV29-1; cdr3_nt: TGCAGCGGTGCGGGACAGGGAGGACTAGCGGGGTCTAATGAGCAGTTCTTC; cdr3_aa: CSGAGQGGLAGSNEQFF
clone_size: once; d_call: TRBD1; j_call: TRBJ1-2; v_call: TRBV25-1; cdr3_nt: TGTGCCAGCAGTGAATGGGACAGGGTTGGTGGCTACACCTTC; cdr3_aa: CASSEWDRVGGYTF
clone_size: .; d_call: .; j_call: TRBJ2-6; v_call: TRBV6-6; cdr3_nt: TGTGCCAGCAGTTACCTTCGGGCTGGGGCCAACGTCCTGACTTTC; cdr3_aa: CASSYLRAGANVLTF
clone_size: .; d_call: TRBD2; j_call: TRBJ2-5; v_call: TRBV27; cdr3_nt: TGTGCCAGCACCACGGGACTAGGTGATCGGACCCAGTACTTC; cdr3_aa: CASTTGLGDRTQYF
clone_size: .; d_call: .; j_call: TRBJ2-2; v_call: TRBV5-1; cdr3_nt: TGCGCCAGCAGCTTCCAAGTAAATACCGGGGAGCTGTTTTTT; cdr3_aa: CASSFQVNTGELFF
clone_size: .; d_call: TRBD2; j_call: TRBJ2-1; v_call: TRBV24-1; cdr3_nt: TGTGCCACCAGTGCAGGGTATGGGGGGGTCCACAATGAGCAGTTCTTC; cdr3_aa: CATSAGYGGVHNEQFF
clone_size: once; d_call: .; j_call: TRBJ2-6; v_call: TRBV24-1; cdr3_nt: TGTGCCACCAGTGAGAGGCCGTCCTCTGGGGCCAACGTCCTGACTTTC; cdr3_aa: CATSERPSSGANVLTF
clone_size: .; d_call: .; j_call: TRBJ2-1; v_call: TRBV7-2; cdr3_nt: TGTGCCAGCAGCCGCCCCCCGGGTGAGCAGTTCTTC; cdr3_aa: CASSRPPGEQFF
clone_size: .; d_call: .; j_call: TRBJ1-2; v_call: TRBV27; cdr3_nt: TGTGCCAGCAGTTTACAGGGTCACTATGGCTACACCTTC; cdr3_aa: CASSLQGHYGYTF
clone_size: .; d_call: .; j_call: TRBJ2-5; v_call: TRBV18; cdr3_nt: TGTGCCAGCTCCCAACCGGAGGGCGGAGAGACCCAGTACTTC; cdr3_aa: CASSQPEGGETQYF